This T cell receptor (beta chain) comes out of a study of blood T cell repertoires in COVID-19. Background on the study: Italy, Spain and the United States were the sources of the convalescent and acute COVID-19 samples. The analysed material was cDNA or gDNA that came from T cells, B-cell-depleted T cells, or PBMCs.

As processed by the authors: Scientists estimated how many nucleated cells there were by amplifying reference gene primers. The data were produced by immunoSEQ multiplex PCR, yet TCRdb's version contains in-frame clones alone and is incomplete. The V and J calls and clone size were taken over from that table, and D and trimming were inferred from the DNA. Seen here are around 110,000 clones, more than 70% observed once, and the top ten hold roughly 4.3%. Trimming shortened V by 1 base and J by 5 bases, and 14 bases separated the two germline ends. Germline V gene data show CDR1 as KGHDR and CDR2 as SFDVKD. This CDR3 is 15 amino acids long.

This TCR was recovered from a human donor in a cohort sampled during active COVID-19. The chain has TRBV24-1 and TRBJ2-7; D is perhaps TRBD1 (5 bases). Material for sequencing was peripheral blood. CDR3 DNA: TGTGCCACCAGTGATTTCCCTGCCAGGGCGGACGAGCAGTACGTC. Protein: CATSDFPARADEQYV.